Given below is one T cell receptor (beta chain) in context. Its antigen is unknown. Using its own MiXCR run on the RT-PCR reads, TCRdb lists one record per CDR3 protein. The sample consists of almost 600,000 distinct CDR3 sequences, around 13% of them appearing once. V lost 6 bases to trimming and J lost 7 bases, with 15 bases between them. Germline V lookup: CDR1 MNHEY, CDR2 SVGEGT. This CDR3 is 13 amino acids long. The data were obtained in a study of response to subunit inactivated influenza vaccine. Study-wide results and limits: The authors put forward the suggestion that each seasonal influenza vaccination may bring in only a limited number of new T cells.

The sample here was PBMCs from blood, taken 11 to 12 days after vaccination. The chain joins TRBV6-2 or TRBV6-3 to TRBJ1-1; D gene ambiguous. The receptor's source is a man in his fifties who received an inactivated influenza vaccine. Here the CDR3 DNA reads TGTGCCAGCAGGCCGGGAGGTTCGGGTGAAGCTTTCTTT. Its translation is CASRPGGSGEAFF.